One sample yielded the 4 T cell receptor beta chains listed below, sequenced in a study of blood T cell repertoires in COVID-19. Libraries were prepared by immunoSEQ multiplex PCR; TCRdb keeps only in-frame clonotypes and omits some of them. Of a few hundred thousand clones listed, 75% to 90% are singletons. Sequencing was done on a sample of PBMCs or T cells enriched from blood (not recorded which). The source of these receptors is a woman in her thirties who had recovered from COVID-19.

The chain has TRBV30 and TRBJ1-6; possible D gene TRBD1, 6 bases. Germline CDR1 is GTSNPN and CDR2 is SVGIG (reference sequence). V gave up 2 bases and J gave up 10 bases, with 15 bases separating them. The CDR3 is 14 amino acids. The CDR3 region is CAWSRDRSVSPLHF. The CDR3 nucleotides are TGTGCCTGGAGTCGAGACAGGTCTGTCTCACCCCTCCACTTT.

The chain couples TRBV5-1 to TRBJ1-1, with D hard to call. V was trimmed by 2 bases and J by 1 base, leaving 9 bases between them. CDR1 is SGHRS, CDR2 YFSETQ, per germline. CDR3 length: 14 residues. CDR3 sequence: CASSFESGNTEAFF. CDR3 nucleotide sequence: TGCGCCAGCAGCTTTGAGTCGGGGAACACTGAAGCTTTCTTT.

The chain joins TRBV4-2 to TRBJ1-1, with 10 nucleotides matching TRBD1. Germline V gives CDR1 LGHNA, CDR2 YNFKEQ. The V gene end was trimmed by 2 bases and the J gene end by 1 base; junction bases not matched to a gene: 1. There are 15 residues in the CDR3. CDR3 DNA: TGTGCCAGCAGCCAATGGGACAGGGGGAACACTGAAGCTTTCTTT. It translates to CASSQWDRGNTEAFF.

The gene calls are TRBV7-3 and TRBJ1-3; 10 positions match TRBD1. CDR1 is SGHTA and CDR2 is FQGTGA in the germline V gene. CDR3 length equals 15 residues. The V segment lost 3 bases and the J segment 2 bases; nucleotides outside the gene matches: 1. The DNA of the CDR3 is TGTGCCAGCAGCTTGGGGACAGGGGCTGGAAACACCATATATTTT. It specifies CASSLGTGAGNTIYF.